The TCR beta chain under discussion was sequenced for a study of blood T cell repertoires in COVID-19. As for the study in general: Samples representing acute and convalescent COVID-19 were sourced from the United States, Italy and Spain. The cDNA or gDNA used as material had been derived from T cells, B-cell-depleted T cells, or PBMCs.

The V gene's germline CDR1 is MNHNY and CDR2 SVGAGI (reference sequence). The V gene end was trimmed by 4 bases and the J gene end by 3 bases; junction bases not matched to a gene: 5. This CDR3 spans 15 amino acids. Original handling: Amplification with reference gene primers provided the estimates of nucleated cell counts. The method was immunoSEQ multiplex PCR; TCRdb's version includes in-frame clones alone and lacks a portion of them. The V and J calls and clone size come from that table; D and trimming were worked out from the DNA. The data show 250,000 to 300,000 clones, around 80% seen once. The chain couples TRBV6-6 to TRBJ1-4, with 7 nucleotides matching TRBD1. The specimen was peripheral blood. The sequence derives from an elderly man with acute or convalescent COVID-19. The CDR3 loop reads CASSFTGAPNEKLFF. In nucleotides, the CDR3 is TGTGCCAGCAGTTTCACAGGGGCCCCTAATGAAAAACTGTTTTTT.